This TCR beta chain was retrieved from a study of T cells in Graves' hyperthyroidism and ophthalmopathy. The source material, RNA transcripts, was used to amplify TCR beta CDR3 regions. Initially, a first-round RT-PCR of the TCR CDR3 employed the HTBI primer set. TCRdb itself ran the multiplex PCR reads through MiXCR, one entry per CDR3 protein. There are about 290,000 distinct CDR3 sequences in the sample; approximately 14% occur only once, and 7% to 9.5% lies in the top ten. The V end was cut by 2 bases, the J end by 6 bases, with 5 bases between. CDR1 is SNHLY, CDR2 FYNNEI, per germline. The CDR3 totals 12 residues. Regarding the study as a whole: Also found in blood were most expanded thyroid clonotypes above 0.001. It was a median about 6.5 months before onset that the model predicted ophthalmopathy.

An absence of ophthalmopathy progression within 18 months meant stable Graves' hyperthyroidism. Cells are PBMCs isolated from about 10 ml of fresh blood. This clonotype was seen many times. Its antigen is unknown. This receptor was identified in a woman aged 40-49 years with Graves' hyperthyroidism. Sequences were obtained from blood. The V and J genes are TRBV2 and TRBJ2-4; no definite D call. CDR3 in amino acids: CASSETVNIQYF. The CDR3 nucleotides read TGTGCCAGCAGTGAAACAGTAAACATTCAGTACTTC.